This TCR beta chain is drawn from a study of human T cells and chemical hapten exposure. Study at large: Small volume differences among pooled libraries mainly caused per-sample TCR yield variation.

Study-wide findings and caveats: DPC sensitization left the count of TCRs above 1 in 1000 unchanged.

With respect to this clonotype: The antigen is undetermined.

The time point denotes: healthy volunteer bleed at 2 weeks. Total RNA came from unfractionated whole blood. During construction of the library, unique molecular identifiers were attached to individual cDNA molecules for quantitative, reproducible TCR counting. TCRdb re-derived calls from the RACE reads in MiXCR, one entry per CDR3 protein. The sample lists 130,000 or so distinct CDR3 sequences, about 9% occurring once. Sequenced material: whole blood. This TCR was sampled from a male donor in good health. Some clones in this sample may be carry-over from other donors' samples.

The CDR3 spells CASRLAGAGELFF. The CDR3 DNA reads TGTGCCTCCAGACTAGCGGGAGCCGGGGAGCTGTTTTTT. The chain employs TRBV10-3 and TRBJ2-2; 12 bases are shared with TRBD2. The CDR3 totals 13 residues. Per the germline V gene, CDR1 is ENHRY and CDR2 is SYGVKD. V shed 11 bases and J 6 bases; nucleotides not matched to a gene: 4.